The next 8 T cell receptor beta chains were all read from a single sample in a study of cytomegalovirus exposure and HLA in healthy donors. With 60 Vbeta and 13 Jbeta primers, the PCR was carried out. TCRdb's table, derived via immunoSEQ multiplex PCR, lists solely in-frame clones and lacks some. Among 120,000 or so clones listed, 70% to 80% were seen once. The sample taken for sequencing was PBMCs. These receptors all come from a woman in her forties or fifties in good health and CMV-seropositive.

The rearrangement uses TRBV5-4 and TRBJ1-2; 10 nucleotides line up with TRBD1. Germline V lookup: CDR1 SGHNT, CDR2 YYREEE (reference sequence). The CDR3 sequence is 15 residues long. V lost 4 bases to trimming and J lost 7 bases; unmatched junction nucleotides: 10. DNA of the CDR3: TGTGCCAGCAGCCACCGCGGGACAGGGGATCTTGGCTACACCTTC. Its protein is CASSHRGTGDLGYTF.

The gene calls are TRBV20-1 and TRBJ1-2; D gene unclear. Looked up from germline, CDR1 is DFQATT and CDR2 is SNEGSKA (reference sequence). Trimming left V 1 base short and J 7 bases short, with 7 bases between. The CDR3 sequence is 11 residues long. The CDR3 loop reads CSARGTSGYTF. The CDR3 nucleotides are TGCAGTGCTAGAGGAACCAGTGGCTACACCTTC.

This clone has just one count. The chain couples TRBV5-1 to TRBJ1-2; 7 nucleotides match TRBD1. Germline lookup yields CDR1 SGHRS and CDR2 YFSETQ. V gave up 0 bases and J gave up 7 bases; unmatched junction bases: 3. The CDR3 extends over 13 amino acids. CDR3 bases: TGCGCCAGCAGCTTGGGACAGGGTATTGGCTACACCTTC. Encoded protein: CASSLGQGIGYTF.

The sample holds a few counts of this clone. V usage is TRBV7-3 and J usage is TRBJ1-5, with a weak D call TRBD1 (6 bases). V lost 3 bases and J lost 2, with 14 bases in between. Per germline, CDR1 SGHTA and CDR2 FQGTGA. This CDR3 spans 16 amino acids. CDR3: CASSFPDRRGNQPQHF. The CDR3 DNA reads as TGTGCCAGCAGCTTCCCCGACAGGAGAGGCAATCAGCCCCAGCATTTT.

The CDR3 DNA reads as TGCGCCAGCACCTTACTAGCGGGAGCTATCTATGAGCAGTTCTTC. Translation gives CASTLLAGAIYEQFF. This chain joins TRBV5-1 and TRBJ2-1, with 11 bases aligning to TRBD2. CDR1 and CDR2 (germline): SGHRS, YFSETQ. Trimming removed 6 bases from V and 8 bases from J; junction bases left unmatched: 10. The CDR3 length is 15 residues.

CDR3 protein: CASSPGIRQDSSGYTF. In DNA, the CDR3 is TGTGCCAGCTCACCAGGCATCCGACAGGATTCTTCTGGCTACACCTTC. The chain has TRBV18 and TRBJ1-2; D may be TRBD1 (6 bases). The CDR3 consists of 16 residues. From germline, CDR1 is KGHSH and CDR2 LQKENI. V lost 2 bases and J 7 bases, leaving 20 bases between the germline ends. Based on the CDR3 plus reference TRBV18 and TRBJ1-2, the full variable domain is NAGVMQNPRHLVRRRGQEARLRCSPMKGHSHVYWYRQLPEEGLKFMVYLQKENIIDESGMPKERFSAEFPKEGPSILRIQQVVRGDSAAYFCASSPGIRQDSSGYTFGSGTRLTVV.

V usage is TRBV4-1 and J usage is TRBJ2-3, with a weak D call TRBD2 (5 bases). This CDR3 is 15 amino acids long. CDR1 and CDR2 from the germline V gene are MGHRA and YSYEKL. Deletions cut 4 bases from V and 2 bases from J, with 13 bases between. This CDR3 is CASSLAKGNTDTQYF. Here the CDR3 DNA reads TGCGCCAGCAGCCTAGCGAAGGGTAACACAGATACGCAGTATTTT.

J is TRBJ2-5 and V is TRBV5-1; D is possibly TRBD2 (6 bases). Germline V gene sequence: CDR1 SGHRS, CDR2 YFSETQ. The CDR3 has 15 amino acids. Trimming shortened V by 1 base and J by 2 bases, and 12 bases separated the two germline ends. The CDR3 here is CASSLRRGTQETQYF. The DNA for the CDR3 is TGCGCCAGCAGCTTGAGGAGGGGCACTCAAGAGACCCAGTACTTC.